Listed below are T cell receptor beta chains from one sample, sequenced in a study of blood T cells in healthy people across ages. One entry per CDR3 protein results from TCRdb running MiXCR on the 5' RACE reads. This sample has roughly 680,000 distinct CDR3 sequences, with around 20% found just once. Sequencing used blood. Receptor source: a man in his 70s in good health. Both conserved end residues are part of each CDR3. Fields, in order: CDR3 length, V gene, J gene, clone size, D gene, CDR3 protein, CDR3 DNA. The D gene is left open where the match is weak. Only some rows state a clone size, as once, few, many or a class for expanded clones.

15,TRBV5-1,TRBJ2-1,-,TRBD2,CASTGGGSSYNEQFF,TGCGCCAGCACTGGTGGCGGGAGCTCCTACAATGAGCAGTTCTTC
13,TRBV20-1,TRBJ2-3,few,-,CSASPPAIDTQYF,TGCAGTGCCTCGCCCCCAGCAATAGATACGCAGTATTTT
13,TRBV10-3,TRBJ2-2,-,-,CAIRPGEPGELFF,TGTGCCATCAGACCAGGGGAGCCCGGGGAGCTGTTTTTT
14,TRBV5-1,TRBJ2-1,-,-,CASSLGIQNNEQFF,TGCGCCAGCAGCTTGGGGATTCAGAACAATGAGCAGTTCTTC
15,TRBV5-1,TRBJ2-2,-,TRBD1,CASSTDRVGTGELFF,TGCGCCAGCAGTACGGACAGGGTTGGCACCGGGGAGCTGTTTTTT
16,TRBV12-5,TRBJ2-5,once,-,CASGLALARDQETQYF,TGTGCTAGTGGTTTGGCACTAGCTAGGGACCAAGAGACCCAGTACTTC
16,TRBV20-1,TRBJ2-7,many,-,CSARDRRGTGLYEQYF,TGCAGTGCTAGAGATCGTCGAGGGACGGGTTTATACGAGCAGTACTTC
17,TRBV27,TRBJ2-1,-,TRBD2,CASSLWFGTSGPNEQFF,TGTGCCAGCAGTTTATGGTTCGGGACTAGCGGCCCTAATGAGCAGTTCTTC
18,TRBV5-1,TRBJ2-2,-,TRBD2,CASSPGTSGSSVSGELFF,TGCGCCAGCAGCCCCGGGACTAGCGGGAGTTCGGTTTCCGGGGAGCTGTTTTTT
12,TRBV20-1,TRBJ1-1,few,-,CSATGKNTEAFF,TGCAGTGCTACCGGGAAGAACACTGAAGCTTTCTTT
15,TRBV15,TRBJ2-7,-,TRBD1,CATSREPGQLYEQYF,TGTGCCACCAGCAGGGAACCGGGACAGCTTTACGAGCAGTACTTC
18,TRBV7-9,TRBJ2-3,-,TRBD2,CASSLAPGLAGVADTQYF,TGTGCCAGCAGCTTGGCTCCGGGGCTAGCGGGAGTGGCAGATACGCAGTATTTT
16,TRBV5-1,TRBJ2-1,many,TRBD2,CASSYSSGRMGDEQFF,TGCGCCAGCAGCTACTCTAGCGGGAGGATGGGTGATGAGCAGTTCTTC
14,TRBV18,TRBJ2-3,few,-,CASSSTPSTDTQYF,TGTGCCAGCTCATCAACACCCAGCACAGATACGCAGTATTTT
16,TRBV5-1,TRBJ2-4,few,TRBD2,CASYDPETSGSDIQYF,TGCGCCAGCTATGATCCGGAGACTAGCGGGAGTGACATTCAGTACTTC
15,TRBV29-1,TRBJ2-1,-,TRBD2,CSVGRGLAGDNEQFF,TGCAGCGTAGGACGAGGACTAGCGGGGGACAATGAGCAGTTCTTC
15,TRBV5-4,TRBJ2-2,few,-,CASKAGTANTGELFF,TGTGCCAGCAAGGCCGGGACGGCGAACACCGGGGAGCTGTTTTTT
14,TRBV20-1,TRBJ2-1,-,-,CSAGHGLPFNEQFF,TGCAGTGCCGGACACGGACTACCCTTCAATGAGCAGTTCTTC